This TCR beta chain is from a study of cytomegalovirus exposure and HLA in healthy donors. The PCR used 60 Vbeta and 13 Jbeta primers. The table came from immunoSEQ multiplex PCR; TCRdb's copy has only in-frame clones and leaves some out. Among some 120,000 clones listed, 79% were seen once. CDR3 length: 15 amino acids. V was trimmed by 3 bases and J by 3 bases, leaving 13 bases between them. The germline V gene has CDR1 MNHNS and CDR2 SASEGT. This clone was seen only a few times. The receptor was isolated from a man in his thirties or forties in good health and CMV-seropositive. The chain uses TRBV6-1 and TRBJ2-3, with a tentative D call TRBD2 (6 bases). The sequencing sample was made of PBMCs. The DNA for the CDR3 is TGTGCCAGCAGTGATGTTGGGGGGAGGACAGATACGCAGTATTTT. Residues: CASSDVGGRTDTQYF.